These T cell receptor beta chains were read from a single sample in a study of CD8+ T cells in alopecia areata. Some clones are missing from TCRdb's copy, which holds only in-frame ones; the method was immunoSEQ multiplex PCR. Of around 69,000 clones listed, approximately 60% are singletons. The sample here was CD8+ T cells sorted from blood, taken at week 0. The source of these receptors is a human donor with alopecia areata. Both conserved end residues are part of each CDR3. The D gene is left open where the match is weak. The size field is filled for only some rows; it gives once, few, many or a size class.

TRBJ1-1 . . TRBV19 CASSIWNTEAFF TGTGCCAGTAGTATTTGGAACACTGAAGCTTTCTTT
TRBJ1-2 . . TRBV5-6 CASSLNGASGYTF TGTGCCAGCAGCTTGAACGGGGCCTCCGGCTACACCTTC
TRBJ2-7 . . TRBV28 CASSFRNNYEQYF TGTGCCAGCAGTTTTCGAAACAACTACGAGCAGTACTTC
TRBJ1-1 TRBD1 . TRBV13 CASSFTGTEGGEAFF TGTGCCAGCAGCTTTACCGGGACAGAGGGGGGAGAAGCTTTCTTT
TRBJ1-1 . . TRBV5-6 CASSHAGRRNTEAFF TGTGCCAGCAGCCACGCGGGCAGGAGGAACACTGAAGCTTTCTTT
TRBJ1-5 . once TRBV7-9 CASSYGQHNQPQHF TGTGCCAGCAGCTATGGACAGCACAATCAGCCCCAGCATTTT
TRBJ2-1 TRBD2 few TRBV11-2 CASSQDGGGSYNEQFF TGCGCCAGCAGCCAAGACGGCGGGGGGTCTTACAATGAGCAGTTCTTC
TRBJ2-3 . . TRBV7-3 CASSLLAGSSDTQYF TGTGCCAGCAGCTTACTCGCAGGGAGTTCAGATACGCAGTATTTT
TRBJ2-7 . . TRBV29-1 CSVQGTYEQYF TGCAGCGTACAGGGGACTTACGAGCAGTACTTC
TRBJ2-1 TRBD1 . TRBV9 CASTGQDNEQFF TGTGCCAGCACGGGACAGGACAATGAGCAGTTCTTC
TRBJ2-3 TRBD1 . TRBV2 CASKDADRGTQYF TGTGCCAGCAAGGACGCGGACAGGGGTACGCAGTATTTT
TRBJ2-1 TRBD1 few TRBV9 CASSVGGTGKYNEQFF TGTGCCAGCAGCGTAGGTGGGACAGGGAAATACAATGAGCAGTTCTTC
TRBJ2-2 . . TRBV23-1 CASSQNHGELFF TGCGCCAGCAGTCAAAATCACGGGGAGCTGTTTTTT
TRBJ2-3 TRBD2 . TRBV27 CASSSGGDTQYF TGTGCCAGCAGTTCCGGGGGGGATACGCAGTATTTT
TRBJ1-2 TRBD1 . TRBV7-6 CASSPGQGAFGYTF TGTGCCAGCAGCCCGGGACAGGGCGCGTTCGGCTACACCTTC
TRBJ2-5 TRBD2 few TRBV25-1 CASSELGGDGETQYF TGTGCCAGCAGTGAATTGGGGGGGGACGGAGAGACCCAGTACTTC
TRBJ2-7 . many TRBV5-5 CASSLDPTFSYEQYF TGTGCCAGCAGCTTAGATCCCACGTTCTCCTACGAGCAGTACTTC
TRBJ1-2 . . TRBV27 CASSTVQRPFNYGYTF TGTGCCAGCAGTACCGTACAGAGGCCATTTAACTATGGCTACACCTTC
TRBJ2-1 . once TRBV29-1 CSVREYNEQFF TGCAGCGTTCGGGAGTACAATGAGCAGTTCTTC
TRBJ2-3 . . TRBV29-1 CSVGQGLRDTQYF TGCAGCGTTGGGCAGGGGCTAAGGGATACGCAGTATTTT
TRBJ2-5 TRBD1 . TRBV28 CASSLRRGQGEETQYF TGTGCCAGCAGTTTAAGGCGGGGACAGGGGGAAGAGACCCAGTACTTC
TRBJ1-1 TRBD1 . TRBV5-1 CASSYRTGGITEAFF TGCGCCAGCAGCTACCGGACAGGGGGTATCACTGAAGCTTTCTTT
TRBJ1-1 . . TRBV15 CATDGGGEAFF TGTGCCACCGACGGGGGCGGTGAAGCTTTCTTT
TRBJ2-5 TRBD2 once TRBV28 CASSFGGAGVPQETQYF TGTGCCAGCAGTTTTGGAGGAGCGGGAGTTCCCCAAGAGACCCAGTACTTC
TRBJ2-1 TRBD1 . TRBV29-1 CSVDPETGNNNEQFF TGCAGCGTTGACCCCGAGACAGGGAATAACAATGAGCAGTTCTTC
TRBJ1-1 . . TRBV27 CASSLRGHTEAFF TGTGCCAGCAGTTTGAGGGGACACACTGAAGCTTTCTTT
TRBJ2-3 TRBD2 few TRBV7-9 CAIARTSGTDTQYF TGTGCCATTGCCCGGACTAGCGGCACAGATACGCAGTATTTT
TRBJ2-7 . . TRBV29-1 CASSGEYTYEQYF TGCGCAAGCTCGGGGGAATACACCTACGAGCAGTACTTC
TRBJ2-6 . . TRBV27 CASRGVPGANVLTF TGTGCCAGCAGAGGTGTCCCCGGGGCCAACGTCCTGACTTTC
TRBJ1-1 TRBD1 few TRBV29-1 CSFRGLRAEAFF TGCAGCTTCAGGGGGCTGAGGGCTGAAGCTTTCTTT
TRBJ1-2 . . TRBV12-5 CASGLAHRDGYTF TGTGCTAGTGGTTTGGCCCACAGGGATGGCTACACCTTC
TRBJ2-7 TRBD2 few TRBV30 CARGLAGAREQYF TGTGCCCGAGGACTAGCGGGCGCACGCGAGCAGTACTTC
TRBJ2-7 . . TRBV27 CASSLGQTYEQYF TGTGCCAGCAGTTTAGGTCAAACTTACGAGCAGTACTTC
TRBJ2-4 TRBD2 once TRBV7-9 CASSIGLDNIQYF TGTGCCAGCAGCATCGGACTAGATAACATTCAGTACTTC
TRBJ1-1 . . TRBV5-6 CASSFRNEAFF TGTGCCAGCAGCTTCAGGAATGAAGCTTTCTTT
TRBJ1-5 . . TRBV4-3 CASSQAGGTNQPQHF TGCGCCAGCAGCCAAGCTGGGGGTACCAATCAGCCCCAGCATTTT
TRBJ2-7 . . TRBV27 CASSFLGGTYEQYF TGTGCCAGCAGTTTCTTGGGAGGCACCTACGAGCAGTACTTC
TRBJ2-7 . . TRBV28 CASSLGQGSYEQYF TGTGCCAGCAGTTTAGGTCAGGGGTCCTACGAGCAGTACTTC
TRBJ1-2 . . TRBV9 CASSVADGSGRVNYGYTF TGTGCCAGCAGCGTAGCTGATGGGTCGGGCAGAGTTAACTATGGCTACACCTTC
TRBJ2-2 TRBD2 medium-sized TRBV28 CASTPWTSEFTGELFF TGTGCCAGCACCCCCTGGACTAGCGAATTCACCGGGGAGCTGTTTTTT
TRBJ1-2 . . TRBV29-1 CSVEVGGNYGYTF TGCAGCGTTGAAGTGGGCGGGAACTATGGCTACACCTTC
TRBJ1-2 . . TRBV7-9 CASSRPGDPYGYTF TGTGCCAGCAGCCGCCCAGGGGACCCCTATGGCTACACCTTC
TRBJ2-1 . few TRBV29-1 CSVEGAQRNTYNEQFF TGCAGCGTTGAAGGCGCGCAGCGAAACACCTACAATGAGCAGTTCTTC
TRBJ1-2 . . TRBV29-1 CSVEVLNGYTF TGCAGCGTTGAAGTTTTAAATGGCTACACCTTC
TRBJ1-5 . . TRBV7-9 CASSLEGSNQPQHF TGTGCCAGCAGCCTCGAGGGAAGCAATCAGCCCCAGCATTTT
TRBJ2-1 . once TRBV5-1 CASSSYGPHYNEQFF TGCGCCAGCAGCTCCTACGGGCCACACTACAATGAGCAGTTCTTC
TRBJ1-5 TRBD1 . TRBV19 CASSGTENQPQHF TGTGCCAGTAGTGGGACAGAGAATCAGCCCCAGCATTTT
TRBJ2-3 . few TRBV5-1 CASSLDKGTDTQYF TGCGCCAGCAGCTTGGATAAGGGCACAGATACGCAGTATTTT
TRBJ2-2 . . TRBV29-1 CSVEVPGELFF TGCAGCGTTGAAGTCCCCGGGGAGCTGTTTTTT
TRBJ2-1 TRBD2 few TRBV5-5 CASSVPGLAYEQFF TGTGCCAGCAGCGTGCCGGGACTAGCGTATGAGCAGTTCTTC
TRBJ1-2 . . TRBV5-5 CASSLVGGRDYGYTF TGTGCCAGCAGCTTGGTCGGCGGCAGGGACTATGGCTACACCTTC
TRBJ2-7 . . TRBV7-2 CASSLPVYEQYF TGTGCCAGCAGCCTCCCGGTCTACGAGCAGTACTTC
TRBJ2-7 . . TRBV25-1 CASSELDGLEEQYF TGTGCCAGCAGTGAATTGGATGGGTTAGAGGAGCAGTACTTC
TRBJ1-1 TRBD1 . TRBV7-9 CASSPRQGEPEAFF TGTGCCAGCAGCCCCAGACAGGGTGAACCTGAAGCTTTCTTT
TRBJ1-4 . few TRBV5-6 CASSFGRATNEKLFF TGTGCCAGCAGCTTTGGACGGGCAACTAATGAAAAACTGTTTTTT